This T cell receptor (beta chain) was obtained from a study of blood T cell repertoires in COVID-19. Study overall: Researchers got acute and convalescent COVID-19 samples from the United States, Italy and Spain. PBMCs, B-cell-depleted T cells, or T cells provided the cDNA or gDNA that made up the material.

In the original analysis: The authors estimated nucleated cell counts from reference gene primer amplification. TCRdb keeps only in-frame clones here, not all; method: immunoSEQ multiplex PCR. V and J calls and clone size are given by that table; D and trimming were obtained from the DNA. The table lists roughly 300,000 clones, roughly 85% of them singletons. In germline, CDR1 is SGHNT, CDR2 YYREEE (reference sequence). Trimming cost V 3 bases and J 7 bases; bases outside gene matches: 7. The CDR3 sequence is 15 residues long. The receptor comes from a human donor in a cohort sampled during active COVID-19. This chain uses TRBV5-4 with TRBJ1-6; TRBD1 matches 7 bases. Material: peripheral blood. CDR3 residues: CASSWYDRENSPLHF. The CDR3 DNA is TGTGCCAGCAGCTGGTATGACAGGGAAAATTCACCCCTCCACTTT.